The next 4 T cell receptor beta chains were all read from a single sample in a study of spatial heterogeneity in lung cancer. TCRdb redid the calling of the 5' RACE reads with MiXCR, one entry per CDR3 protein. The sample consists of some 30,000 distinct CDR3 sequences, roughly 5.4% of them appearing once. Time point described: blood at routine non-recurrence follow-up after resection. Sample: PBMCs, taken at follow-up. These receptors all come from a female donor with early-stage non-small cell lung cancer.

This clonotype has more than one count but fewer than ten. The genes are TRBV7-9 and TRBJ2-7; D possibly corresponds to TRBD1 (6 bases). Deletions cut 3 bases from V and 6 bases from J, with 18 bases between. Germline V gives CDR1 SEHNR, CDR2 FQNEAQ (reference sequence). The CDR3 loop spans 15 amino acids. The CDR3: CASSLTGQGNAEQYF. CDR3 bases: TGTGCCAGCAGCTTGACCGGGCAGGGGAATGCCGAGCAGTACTTC.

This clonotype was observed many times. The chain carries TRBV6-2 or TRBV6-3 and TRBJ1-6; D gene unclear. The CDR3 is made up of 12 amino acids. Germline V lookup: CDR1 MNHEY, CDR2 SVGEGT. V was cut by 6 bases and J by 10 bases, with 10 bases left in between. CDR3 coding DNA: TGTGCCAGCAGGGACTCTTGGTCACCCCTCCACTTT. It codes for CASRDSWSPLHF.

The sample holds many counts of this clonotype. This rearrangement joins TRBV9 to TRBJ2-2, with D possibly TRBD1 on 5 matching bases. This CDR3 comprises 17 residues. Germline V gives CDR1 SGDLS, CDR2 YYNGEE. V gave up 0 bases and J gave up 4 bases, with 16 bases separating them. The CDR3 nucleotides are TGTGCCAGCAGCGTAGGGTTGGGGCAGGGCACCACCGGGGAGCTGTTTTTT. Its protein product is CASSVGLGQGTTGELFF.

This clonotype was detected ten times or more. The chain has TRBV28 and TRBJ2-1, with TRBD2 matching 8 bases. CDR1 and CDR2 (germline): MDHEN, SYDVKM. The CDR3 covers 16 residues. J lost 10 bases, V lost 1 base, and 12 bases had no gene match. CDR3 DNA sequence: TGTGCCAGCAGTTTATCGGCGGCGGGAGGTTTCAACGAGCAGTTCTTC. As protein: CASSLSAAGGFNEQFF. Drawing the rest from reference TRBV28 and TRBJ2-1, the complete variable domain is DVKVTQSSRYLVKRTGEKVFLECVQDMDHENMFWYRQDPGLGLRLIYFSYDVKMKEKGDIPEGYSVSREKKERFSLILESASTNQTSMYLCASSLSAAGGFNEQFFGPGTRLTVL.